Each of the 6 T cell receptor beta chains below was sequenced from the same sample in a study of T cell responses to AZD1222 COVID-19 vaccine. TCRdb's table, derived via immunoSEQ multiplex PCR, lists solely in-frame clones and lacks some. Of about 140,000 clones in the sample, 91% were seen once. The sample was peripheral blood, taken on day 0 of AZD1222 vaccination. These receptors all come from an adult in good health.

V gene TRBV25-1 combines with J gene TRBJ2-5; no clear D. V shed 1 base and J shed 5 bases, with 2 bases lying between them. Germline V lookup: CDR1 MGHDK, CDR2 SYGVNS. The CDR3 runs 11 residues. The chain's CDR3 is CASSEWETQYF. The CDR3 bases are TGTGCCAGCAGTGAATGGGAGACCCAGTACTTC. Looking up the rest from reference TRBV25-1 and TRBJ2-5 gives the full variable domain: EADIYQTPRYLVIGTGKKITLECSQTMGHDKMYWYQQDPGMELHLIHYSYGVNSTEKGDLSSESTVSRIRTEHFPLTLESARPSHTSQYLCASSEWETQYFGPGTRLLVL.

The chain employs TRBV9 and TRBJ2-5; 10 bases align to TRBD2. Germline V gives CDR1 SGDLS, CDR2 YYNGEE. V lost 4 bases to trimming and J lost 3 bases; unmatched junction nucleotides: 6. The CDR3 extends over 15 amino acids. CDR3 DNA sequence: TGTGCCAGCAGCCCCGGGACTAGCGCAGAAGAGACCCAGTACTTC. This translates into CASSPGTSAEETQYF.

The chain uses TRBV9 and TRBJ2-1, with TRBD2 matching 11 bases. Germline V lookup: CDR1 SGDLS, CDR2 YYNGEE. This CDR3 has 16 residues. V dropped 4 bases and J dropped 4; count of bases not matched to a gene: 7. The CDR3 DNA is TGTGCCAGCAGCCCCCGACTAGCGGGACCTTACAATGAGCAGTTCTTC. Translated, it gives CASSPRLAGPYNEQFF.

The chain links TRBV11-2 to TRBJ2-5, with D unresolved. CDR3 length: 13 residues. The V end was cut by 1 base, the J end by 1 base, with 4 bases between. CDR1 is SGHAT and CDR2 is FQNNGV in the germline V gene. This CDR3 is CASSLGVQETQYF. CDR3 DNA: TGTGCCAGCAGCTTAGGTGTCCAAGAGACCCAGTACTTC.

This chain uses TRBV5-5 with TRBJ2-1, with D possibly being TRBD1 (5 bases). Germline CDR1 is SGHKS and CDR2 is YYEKEE (reference sequence). The CDR3 contains 13 residues. Trimming shortened V by 6 bases and J by 8 bases, and 15 bases separated the two germline ends. The CDR3 reads CASTSSGYDEQFF. DNA for the CDR3: TGTGCCAGCACCTCTTCAGGGTACGATGAGCAGTTCTTC.

This chain connects TRBV11-3 to TRBJ2-7, with a possible D match to TRBD1 (6 bases). The CDR3 has 13 amino acids. CDR1 is SGHNT, CDR2 YENEEA, per germline. Trimming left V 0 bases short and J 5 bases short, with 8 bases between. DNA of the CDR3: TGTGCCAGCAGCTTAGATCAGGGGCACGAGCAGTACTTC. Translating gives CASSLDQGHEQYF.